One and the same sample provided the 14 T cell receptor beta chains below, sequenced in a study of Ad26.COV2.S vaccination and SARS-CoV-2 variants (dated by TCRdb to the early 2020s). Receptor libraries were prepared by the immunoSEQ multiplex PCR assay. Imported from immuneACCESS, the table was reduced by TCRdb to in-frame sequences with V and J called. These copies leave out some clones; in studies compared against another copy, an unresolved V gene accounts for under half, and the cause of the remainder is not known. The sample data list 350,000 to 550,000 clones, and 89% of these were observed just once. The leading ten clones occupy approximately 2.5% of the sample. Sample treatment or condition, as interpreted from the label and publication: 15 to 20 received Ad26.COV2.S at low or high dose, single or two shots; about 5 received placebo; per-sample allocation not given. Repertoires of vaccine and placebo recipients were sequenced from samples taken on day 63 after the first injection.

The material sequenced was peripheral blood, taken in a trial of Ad26.COV2.S vaccine versus placebo. The receptors here all came from a person between 18 and 60 years old who received the Ad26.COV2.S COVID-19 vaccine or a placebo.

The chain is built from TRBV11-3 and TRBJ1-1; tentative D call: TRBD1 (5 bases). The CDR3 totals 14 residues. V lost 5 bases and J 1 base, leaving 11 bases between the germline ends. Germline V gene data show CDR1 as SGHNT and CDR2 as YENEEA. CDR3 sequence: CASSPAGRNTEAFF. The CDR3 DNA reads TGTGCCAGCAGCCCTGCAGGGCGGAACACTGAAGCTTTCTTT.

J is TRBJ1-2 and V is TRBV6-7; D is perhaps TRBD1 (5 bases). TRBV6-7 is an ORF, and what it does is uncertain. Trimming took 4 bases from V and 5 from J, leaving 8 bases between them. The CDR3 is made up of 12 amino acids. CDR3 DNA: TGTGCCAGCAGTTTCGCAGGGTATGGCTACACCTTC. Its protein is CASSFAGYGYTF.

This chain connects TRBV24-1 to TRBJ2-5; perhaps TRBD2 as D (5 bases). Trimming pared 3 bases from V and 5 bases from J, leaving 15 bases between. Germline V gives CDR1 KGHDR, CDR2 SFDVKD. The CDR3 runs 15 residues. The DNA of the CDR3 is TGTGCCACCAGTGATACTACTAGTTCGGGGGAGACCCAGTACTTC. It yields the protein CATSDTTSSGETQYF.

The J gene is TRBJ1-1, the V gene TRBV6-5, with no clear D. V was pared by 4 bases and J by 5 bases, with 20 bases between. This CDR3 comprises 16 residues. In germline, CDR1 is MNHEY, CDR2 SVGAGI. CDR3 protein: CASSWSAVEDWTEAFF. The CDR3 DNA reads as TGTGCCAGCAGTTGGTCGGCCGTCGAAGATTGGACTGAAGCTTTCTTT.

The V gene is TRBV5-1, the J gene TRBJ1-6; D not resolved. Germline CDR1 is SGHRS and CDR2 is YFSETQ. V was trimmed by 7 bases and J by 4 bases, leaving 12 bases between them. CDR3 size: 14 residues. CDR3: CASAAEQYNSPLHF. As DNA, the CDR3 is TGCGCCAGCGCTGCGGAGCAGTATAATTCACCCCTCCACTTT.

This clone was observed once. The rearrangement uses TRBV12-5 and TRBJ2-2; 9 bases fit TRBD2. V shed 5 bases, J shed 5 bases, and the junction held 12 bases outside the gene matches. The CDR3 has 17 amino acids. Germline-derived CDR1 and CDR2 are LGHNT and FRNRAP. CDR3 nucleotide sequence: TGTGCTAGTGGTCCTGGCCATAGCGGGAGCTTGACCGGGGAGCTGTTTTTT. Translated: CASGPGHSGSLTGELFF. Looking up the rest from reference TRBV12-5 and TRBJ2-2 gives the full variable domain: DARVTQTPRHKVTEMGQEVTMRCQPILGHNTVFWYRQTMMQGLELLAYFRNRAPLDDSGMPKDRFSAEMPDATLATLKIQPSEPRDSAVYFCASGPGHSGSLTGELFFGEGSRLTVL.

The DNA of the CDR3 is TGTGCCAGCAGCCCGACCGGGGGACGGTCTAATTCACCCCTCCACTTT. Translated, it gives CASSPTGGRSNSPLHF. This sequence joins TRBV5-6 and TRBJ1-6; a weak D match, TRBD1 (5 bases). V gave up 4 bases and J gave up 6 bases, with 17 bases separating them. This CDR3 comprises 16 residues. Germline V lookup: CDR1 SGHDT, CDR2 YYEEEE.

This sequence joins TRBV27 and TRBJ2-4; 8 bases map to TRBD2. Germline-derived CDR1 and CDR2 are MNHEY and SMNVEV (reference sequence). V lost 5 bases to trimming and J lost 5 bases; unmatched junction nucleotides: 11. This CDR3 comprises 16 residues. CDR3 region: CASSPGRSGRQNIQYF. The CDR3 nucleotides are TGTGCCAGCAGTCCCGGTAGAAGCGGGAGACAAAACATTCAGTACTTC.

About this clone: This sample also contains other DNA sequences that code for the same CDR3. This chain's CDR3 is CASSLTGRNEKLFF. The CDR3 region has the DNA TGTGCCAGCAGCTTGACAGGGAGGAATGAAAAACTGTTTTTT. The rearrangement joins TRBV11-2 to TRBJ1-4, with TRBD1 identical over 7 bases. CDR3 size: 14 residues. J lost 5 bases, V lost 3 bases, and 3 bases had no gene match. Germline V gives CDR1 SGHAT, CDR2 FQNNGV.

V usage is TRBV27 and J usage is TRBJ1-1; tentatively, D is TRBD1 (5 bases). This CDR3 has 14 amino acids. V lost 3 bases and J 5 bases, leaving 13 bases between the germline ends. Per the germline V gene, CDR1 is MNHEY and CDR2 is SMNVEV (reference sequence). The CDR3 DNA is TGTGCCAGCAGTTTTTTTAATGGGGGAACTGAAGCTTTCTTT. Translated, it gives CASSFFNGGTEAFF.

The chain uses TRBV30 and TRBJ2-1; TRBD2 aligns across 15 bases. Germline loops: CDR1 GTSNPN, CDR2 SVGIG (reference sequence). CDR3 length equals 15 residues. V was clipped by 2 bases and J by 8 bases; unmatched bases: 4. CDR3 residues: CAWSTGLAGGYEQFF. CDR3 DNA: TGTGCCTGGAGTACCGGACTAGCGGGAGGGTATGAGCAGTTCTTC.

The J gene is TRBJ1-1, the V gene TRBV7-2, with D possibly matching TRBD1 (5 bases). This CDR3 contains 14 residues. CDR1 and CDR2 (germline): SGHTA, FQGNSA. The V end was cut by 7 bases, the J end by 4 bases, with 16 bases between. The CDR3: CASTRVGLFTEAFF. CDR3 bases: TGTGCCAGCACTCGGGTGGGGCTTTTCACTGAAGCTTTCTTT.

The V call is TRBV25-1, the J call TRBJ1-6, with a weak D call TRBD1 (5 bases). The length of the CDR3 is 13 residues. Trimming removed 6 bases from V and 8 bases from J, with 11 bases in between. Germline V lookup: CDR1 MGHDK, CDR2 SYGVNS. In DNA, the CDR3 is TGTGCCAGCAGGAGCAGGGAAGATTCACCCCTCCACTTT. Encoded protein: CASRSREDSPLHF.

This clone occurred a few times. The rearrangement uses TRBV5-1 and TRBJ2-1; D possibly corresponds to TRBD2 (6 bases). The CDR3 totals 15 residues. V lost 4 bases and J lost 3, with 14 bases in between. Germline lookup yields CDR1 SGHRS and CDR2 YFSETQ. The CDR3 sequence is CASSPKEGYYNEQFF. The CDR3, as DNA: TGCGCCAGCAGCCCCAAGGAGGGTTACTACAATGAGCAGTTCTTC.